The clone carrying this T cell receptor (beta chain) was counted between two and nine times. The sample belongs to a study of T cells in Graves' hyperthyroidism and ophthalmopathy. The investigators amplified TCR beta CDR3 regions from RNA transcripts. An initial round of RT-PCR targeting the TCR CDR3 relied on the HTBI primer set. Each CDR3 protein gets one entry after TCRdb re-called the multiplex PCR reads with MiXCR. The table lists around 480,000 distinct CDR3 sequences, roughly 14% of them singletons, with around a sixth in the top ten. This CDR3 contains 15 residues. Trimming left V 5 bases short and J 0 bases short, with 14 bases between. Germline V gene lookup returns CDR1 DFQATT and CDR2 SNEGSKA (reference sequence).

Sequenced: blood. This chain connects TRBV20-1 to TRBJ1-3; D unclear. The receptor was derived from a woman aged 18-30 years with Graves' hyperthyroidism. The CDR3 DNA is TGCAGTGCTTCATCCTTTCCTCCCTCTGGAAACACCATATATTTT. It translates to CSASSFPPSGNTIYF.